A single sample is the source of the 24 T cell receptor beta chains below, sequenced in a study of T-cell memory formation after mild COVID-19. From the 5' RACE reads, TCRdb called clonotypes with MiXCR, one entry per CDR3 protein. The sample holds some 160,000 distinct CDR3 sequences, approximately 12% seen once. Source material: PBMCs or a T cell subset sorted from them (not recorded which). The origin of the receptors is a man aged 18-30 years who had mild COVID-19 (a few samples of this study predate the infection). Cell type and time point are not known.

The chain uses TRBV5-1 and TRBJ2-6, with 7 positions matching TRBD2. Germline values: CDR1 SGHRS, CDR2 YFSETQ. V dropped 1 base and J dropped 4; count of bases not matched to a gene: 5. The CDR3 is made up of 16 amino acids. CDR3 amino acids: CASSLREATGANVLTF. The CDR3, as DNA: TGCGCCAGCAGCTTGCGGGAGGCGACCGGGGCCAACGTCCTGACTTTC.

The chain links TRBV28 to TRBJ2-5; possibly TRBD2 for D (6 bases). The CDR3 sequence is 15 residues long. V gave up 1 base and J gave up 3 bases, with 12 bases separating them. Germline CDR1 reads MDHEN; CDR2 reads SYDVKM. The CDR3 nucleotides are TGTGCCAGCAGTTTATCGGGGGATCCAAAAGAGACCCAGTACTTC. Its protein is CASSLSGDPKETQYF.

The chain has TRBV29-1 and TRBJ1-5, with 8 bases identical to TRBD1. The CDR3 consists of 12 residues. The germline V gene encodes CDR1 SQVTM and CDR2 ANQGSEA. J gave up 5 bases and V 7 bases, and 4 bases lay outside the gene matches. The CDR3 loop reads CSAATGDQPQHF. CDR3 nucleotide sequence: TGCAGCGCCGCGACAGGGGATCAGCCCCAGCATTTT.

This clonotype turned up a few times. The rearrangement links TRBV7-2 to TRBJ2-5; D gene ambiguous. V dropped 5 bases and J dropped 4 bases, with 11 bases sitting between them. CDR3 length: 13 amino acids. CDR1 is SGHTA and CDR2 is FQGNSA in the germline V gene. The CDR3 is CASSPKSGETQYF. Here the CDR3 DNA reads TGTGCCAGCAGCCCGAAGTCGGGAGAGACCCAGTACTTC.

This clonotype was counted between two and nine times. This chain connects TRBV15 to TRBJ2-5; maybe TRBD2 (6 bases). Germline CDR1 and CDR2: LNHNV and YYDKDF (reference sequence). The CDR3 runs to 16 residues. Trimming shortened V by 0 bases and J by 1 base, and 12 bases separated the two germline ends. The DNA for the CDR3 is TGTGCCACCAGCAGAGATAGGATGGGGGGCCAAGAGACCCAGTACTTC. As protein: CATSRDRMGGQETQYF.

The chain recombines TRBV5-1 with TRBJ2-7; 12 nucleotides align to TRBD1. With V trimmed by 4 bases and J by 5 bases, 4 bases remained unmatched. The CDR3 runs to 14 residues. Germline CDR1 SGHRS, CDR2 YFSETQ. This CDR3 reads CASSPGTGGNEQYV. In DNA, the CDR3 is TGCGCCAGCAGCCCCGGGACAGGGGGCAACGAGCAGTACGTC.

This clonotype was observed a few times. The chain combines TRBV12-3 or TRBV12-4 with TRBJ2-7, with a tentative D call TRBD2 (5 bases). V gave up 6 bases and J gave up 0 bases, with 18 bases separating them. The CDR3 covers 16 residues. The CDR3 sequence is CASSRRWTGTSYEQYF. CDR3 DNA sequence: TGTGCCAGCAGCAGACGCTGGACGGGAACCTCCTACGAGCAGTACTTC.

This clonotype has ten or more counts. The V and J genes are TRBV7-9 and TRBJ2-3; 10 bases align to TRBD1. The J segment lost 2 bases and the V segment lost 5 bases, leaving 4 bases of the junction unmatched. Germline V gene data show CDR1 as SEHNR and CDR2 as FQNEAQ (reference sequence). The length of the CDR3 is 15 residues. The CDR3 nucleotides are TGTGCCAGCAGCCCAGGGACAGGGGCCACAGATACGCAGTATTTT. Translation: CASSPGTGATDTQYF.

This clonotype was seen ten or more times. The rearrangement joins TRBV7-2 to TRBJ1-1, with D maybe TRBD1 (5 bases). The V and J ends lost 5 bases and 7 bases respectively, with 17 bases between them. CDR1 is SGHTA and CDR2 is FQGNSA in the germline V gene. CDR3 length equals 14 residues. The CDR3: CASSPHGGYGEAFF. The CDR3, as DNA: TGTGCCAGCAGCCCCCACGGGGGGTATGGTGAAGCTTTCTTT.

This clonotype was seen more than once but under ten times. This chain links TRBV4-3 with TRBJ2-7; perhaps TRBD1 as D (6 bases). V lost 5 bases and J lost 4, with 21 bases in between. The CDR3 is 16 residues long. Germline V gene sequence: CDR1 LGHNA, CDR2 YSLEER. CDR3 sequence (DNA): TGCGCCAGCAGCGCCCCTAGACAGGCTATACGTTACGAGCAGTACGTC. Translated: CASSAPRQAIRYEQYV.

The sample holds a few counts of this clonotype. J is TRBJ1-3 and V is TRBV4-2; D is unresolved. V was trimmed by 3 bases and J by 0 bases, leaving 12 bases between them. CDR1 is LGHNA, CDR2 YNFKEQ, per germline. This CDR3 is 16 amino acids long. This CDR3 is CASSHPWTDSGNTIYF. The CDR3 nucleotides read TGTGCCAGCAGCCACCCCTGGACCGACTCTGGAAACACCATATATTTT.

The gene calls are TRBV2 and TRBJ1-1; TRBD1 matches at 7 bases. CDR1 and CDR2 from the germline V gene are SNHLY and FYNNEI. The CDR3 is 14 amino acids. Trimming took 2 bases from V and 4 from J; bases not matched to a gene: 4. CDR3 DNA: TGTGCCAGCAGTGAAAGGGCAGGGGGCACTGAAGCTTTCTTT. Translated, it gives CASSERAGGTEAFF.

The genes are TRBV24-1 and TRBJ2-1; TRBD1 matches 11 bases. Looked up from germline, CDR1 is KGHDR and CDR2 is SFDVKD. This CDR3 has 16 amino acids. J was trimmed by 7 bases and V by 3 bases; bases with no gene match: 7. In DNA form, the CDR3 reads TGTGCCACCAGTGATCCCGGACAGGGGGCAGGGAATGAGCAGTTCTTC. Protein: CATSDPGQGAGNEQFF.

The rearrangement links TRBV7-9 to TRBJ2-3, with 9 nucleotides matching TRBD1. This CDR3 comprises 17 residues. Looked up from germline, CDR1 is SEHNR and CDR2 is FQNEAQ (reference sequence). V lost 0 bases and J lost 4; bases outside the gene matches: 8. CDR3 bases: TGTGCCAGCAGCTTAGCAGGACAGGGGCGTTATTCAGATACGCAGTATTTT. This gives the protein CASSLAGQGRYSDTQYF.

DNA for the CDR3: TGTGCCAGCAGCCGACTCGGGTTAAACACCGGGGAGCTGTTTTTT. This gives the protein CASSRLGLNTGELFF. The chain links TRBV6-2 or TRBV6-3 to TRBJ2-2; D gene uncertain. The V gene lost 6 bases and the J gene lost 2 bases, with 13 bases spanning the gap. The CDR3 covers 15 residues. The germline V gene encodes CDR1 MNHEY and CDR2 SVGEGT.

This chain links TRBV12-3 or TRBV12-4 with TRBJ1-2; no reliable D call. This CDR3 is 16 amino acids long. The V end was cut by 4 bases, the J end by 8 bases, with 23 bases between. The CDR3 coding sequence is TGTGCCAGCAGTTCGCAGAGGGTCCTGACCAGTACCGGCTACACCTTC. Amino acids: CASSSQRVLTSTGYTF.

This clonotype was picked up a small number of times. This sequence joins TRBV5-5 and TRBJ2-7; 9 bases match TRBD1. CDR1 is SGHKS and CDR2 is YYEKEE in the germline V gene (reference sequence). Unmatched junction bases numbered 7, after V lost 3 bases and J lost 3 bases. This CDR3 region has 15 residues. The CDR3 reads CASSSGQGRNYEQYF. DNA of the CDR3: TGTGCCAGCAGCTCCGGACAGGGGAGGAACTACGAGCAGTACTTC.

The J gene is TRBJ2-3, the V gene TRBV11-3, with D perhaps TRBD2 (6 bases). Trimming left V 2 bases short and J 5 bases short, with 11 bases between. Germline values: CDR1 SGHNT, CDR2 YENEEA. The CDR3 sequence is 14 residues long. The CDR3, as DNA: TGTGCCAGCAGCTTAATGGGAGGTGGAGATACGCAGTATTTT. Its protein product is CASSLMGGGDTQYF.

This sequence joins TRBV6-5 and TRBJ1-5; no clear D. CDR1 is MNHEY and CDR2 is SVGAGI in the germline V gene. The V gene lost 3 bases and the J gene lost 1 base, with 10 bases spanning the gap. There are 15 residues in the CDR3. The CDR3 region has the DNA TGTGCCAGCAGTTATTCTTCGGGGAGCAATCAGCCCCAGCATTTT. It encodes CASSYSSGSNQPQHF.

This clonotype was counted between two and nine times. The V call is TRBV5-5, the J call TRBJ2-1, with D perhaps TRBD2 (6 bases). Germline assignment: CDR1 SGHKS and CDR2 YYEKEE (reference sequence). V gave up 5 bases and J gave up 6 bases, with 12 bases separating them. This CDR3 comprises 13 residues. The DNA for the CDR3 is TGTGCCAGCAGGCGTAGCGGACCCAATGAGCAGTTCTTC. Amino acids: CASRRSGPNEQFF.

This clonotype was seen only a few times. The rearrangement links TRBV27 to TRBJ2-3; possibly TRBD1 for D (6 bases). The CDR3 runs 14 residues. CDR1 is MNHEY, CDR2 SMNVEV, per germline (reference sequence). Trimming took off 7 bases at V and 1 base at J, with 12 bases between the two ends. For the CDR3, the DNA is TGTGCCAGCACCGAGCGGACAGGCACAGATACGCAGTATTTT. Its translation: CASTERTGTDTQYF.

The chain couples TRBV18 to TRBJ2-7; TRBD2 aligns across 7 bases. V lost 3 bases to trimming and J lost 2 bases; unmatched junction nucleotides: 1. CDR1 and CDR2 (germline): KGHSH, LQKENI. This CDR3 region has 13 residues. CDR3 coding DNA: TGTGCCAGCTCACCCGCGGGAGCCTACGAGCAGTACGTC. Residues: CASSPAGAYEQYV.

This clonotype was counted only a few times. The rearrangement joins TRBV5-1 to TRBJ2-1; no clear D. The V end was cut by 4 bases, the J end by 6 bases, with 14 bases between. This CDR3 has 14 amino acids. Germline assignment: CDR1 SGHRS and CDR2 YFSETQ. The CDR3 reads CASSGQRSGNEQFF. The CDR3, as DNA: TGCGCCAGCAGCGGCCAGCGATCGGGCAATGAGCAGTTCTTC. Full variable domain (missing parts from reference TRBV5-1 and TRBJ2-1): KAGVTQTPRYLIKTRGQQVTLSCSPISGHRSVSWYQQTPGQGLQFLFEYFSETQRNKGNFPGRFSGRQFSNSRSEMNVSTLELGDSALYLCASSGQRSGNEQFFGPGTRLTVL.

The chain combines TRBV12-3 or TRBV12-4 with TRBJ1-4; D not resolved. This CDR3 contains 13 residues. The V and J ends lost 1 base and 5 bases respectively, with 5 bases between them. CDR3 in amino acids: CASSLGINEKLFF. The CDR3 bases are TGTGCCAGCAGTTTAGGGATAAATGAAAAACTGTTTTTT.